One and the same sample provided the 21 T cell receptor beta chains below, sequenced in a study of cytomegalovirus exposure and HLA in healthy donors. This PCR relied on a set of 60 Vbeta primers and 13 Jbeta primers. The protocol was immunoSEQ multiplex PCR, while the TCRdb copy is restricted to in-frame clones and leaves out a portion. This table has 150,000 or so clones, 84% appearing once. The sample taken for sequencing was PBMCs. Source of these receptors: a boy under 10 years old in good health and CMV-seronegative.

CDR3 in amino acids: CASHLFAGGAYEQYF. CDR3 sequence (DNA): TGTGCCAGCCACCTCTTTGCGGGAGGAGCCTACGAGCAGTACTTC. The J gene is TRBJ2-7, the V gene TRBV6-1; 8 bases are shared with TRBD2. The junction had 11 bases not matched to a gene; V was cut back by 8 bases and J by 2 bases. CDR1 is MNHNS and CDR2 is SASEGT in the germline V gene. This CDR3 spans 15 amino acids.

The gene calls are TRBV2 and TRBJ2-7; D is uncertain. Germline loops: CDR1 SNHLY, CDR2 FYNNEI. The germline V and J ends were trimmed by 2 bases and 4 bases, with 12 bases remaining between them. CDR3 length equals 14 residues. The CDR3 protein is CASSERSTAYEQYF. CDR3 bases: TGTGCCAGCAGTGAAAGGTCCACAGCTTACGAGCAGTACTTC.

This clone has more than one count but fewer than ten. This chain connects TRBV20-1 to TRBJ2-1; no firm D call. Germline-derived CDR1 and CDR2 are DFQATT and SNEGSKA (reference sequence). CDR3 length equals 8 residues. V lost 7 bases and J lost 9, with 4 bases in between. CDR3 nucleotide sequence: TGCAGTGACGGTGAGCAGTTCTTC. It yields the protein CSDGEQFF.

The V and J genes are TRBV25-1 and TRBJ2-1; D is perhaps TRBD2 (5 bases). The CDR3 is 10 amino acids. V shed 6 bases and J shed 10 bases, with 7 bases lying between them. The V gene's germline CDR1 is MGHDK and CDR2 SYGVNS. In nucleotides, the CDR3 is TGTGCCAGCAGGAGGGTAGAGCAGTTCTTC. Translating it yields CASRRVEQFF. The full variable domain, rest sourced from reference TRBV25-1 and TRBJ2-1, is EADIYQTPRYLVIGTGKKITLECSQTMGHDKMYWYQQDPGMELHLIHYSYGVNSTEKGDLSSESTVSRIRTEHFPLTLESARPSHTSQYLCASRRVEQFFGPGTRLTVL.

The rearrangement links TRBV6-6 to TRBJ1-2, with D unresolved. V shed 8 bases and J shed 0 bases, with 19 bases lying between them. Germline V lookup: CDR1 MNHNY, CDR2 SVGAGI (reference sequence). This CDR3 contains 16 residues. CDR3 nucleotide sequence: TGTGCCAGCGCTCTACGGGCAGACTACCCTAACTATGGCTACACCTTC. Its translation is CASALRADYPNYGYTF.

The chain carries TRBV6-5 and TRBJ2-5, with a possible D match to TRBD1 (6 bases). The J call is doubtful: the DNA matches TRBJ2-7 better. The CDR3 covers 14 residues. Per germline, CDR1 MNHEY and CDR2 SVGAGI. The CDR3 DNA follows: TGTGCCAGCAGTTACTGGGACAACTCCTACGAGCAGTACTTC. It yields the protein CASSYWDNSYEQYF.

The chain carries TRBV28 and TRBJ1-4; a possible D gene is TRBD1 (5 bases). CDR1 and CDR2 from the germline V gene are MDHEN and SYDVKM. V lost 4 bases, J lost 8 bases, and 20 bases lay in between. The CDR3 contains 16 residues. CDR3 bases: TGTGCCAGCAGTTCCCGGGACTCCCCGTCGGAGGAAAAACTGTTTTTT. Residues: CASSSRDSPSEEKLFF.

This chain connects TRBV7-9 to TRBJ2-7, with TRBD2 as a possible D gene (5 bases). The CDR3 contains 13 residues. With 6 bases removed from V and 1 base from J, the gap between germline ends came to 10 bases. Germline loops: CDR1 SEHNR, CDR2 FQNEAQ (reference sequence). CDR3: CASRSERSYEQYF. CDR3 coding DNA: TGTGCCAGCAGGAGCGAGCGGTCCTACGAGCAGTACTTC.

J is TRBJ1-5 and V is TRBV19; 8 bases match TRBD1. CDR1 and CDR2 (germline): LNHDA, SQIVND (reference sequence). V lost 5 bases and J lost 4; bases outside the gene matches: 10. The CDR3 extends over 16 amino acids. The CDR3 here is CASSGLRRGLNQPQHF. In DNA, the CDR3 is TGTGCCAGTAGTGGTCTGCGCAGGGGGCTAAATCAGCCCCAGCATTTT.

The V gene is TRBV7-8, the J gene TRBJ2-1; 12 bases agree with TRBD2. With 1 base clipped from V and 8 bases from J, the junction kept 12 bases outside the gene matches. CDR1 and CDR2 from the germline V gene are SGHVS and FQNEAQ. The CDR3 extends over 18 amino acids. The CDR3 sequence is CASSLVRQTSGRGYEQFF. The CDR3 DNA sequence: TGTGCCAGCAGCTTAGTGCGACAGACTAGCGGGAGAGGCTATGAGCAGTTCTTC.

This clone was seen a handful of times. V is TRBV27 and J is TRBJ2-7; 7 bases align to TRBD1. The V and J ends lost 5 bases and 12 bases, in that order; junction bases with no gene match: 16. Germline CDR1 reads MNHEY; CDR2 reads SMNVEV (reference sequence). The CDR3 runs 14 residues. CDR3 sequence reads: CASSLRQGPNTGYF. For the CDR3, the DNA is TGTGCCAGCAGTCTCCGACAGGGCCCTAATACGGGGTACTTC.

This clone was seen a handful of times. CDR3 in amino acids: CASSLGQSIGETQYF. The CDR3, as DNA: TGCGCCAGCAGCTTGGGACAGTCCATCGGGGAGACCCAGTACTTC. The gene calls are TRBV5-1 and TRBJ2-5; a weak D match, TRBD1 (5 bases). This CDR3 contains 15 residues. The V and J ends lost 0 bases and 5 bases respectively, with 14 bases between them. Germline V lookup: CDR1 SGHRS, CDR2 YFSETQ. The complete variable domain, with remaining parts taken from reference TRBV5-1 and TRBJ2-5, reads KAGVTQTPRYLIKTRGQQVTLSCSPISGHRSVSWYQQTPGQGLQFLFEYFSETQRNKGNFPGRFSGRQFSNSRSEMNVSTLELGDSALYLCASSLGQSIGETQYFGPGTRLLVL.

The rearrangement joins TRBV27 to TRBJ2-3; the D is unclear. The V end lost 8 bases, the J end lost 1 base, and 13 bases lay between the germline ends. The CDR3 has 14 residues. Germline V gene sequence: CDR1 MNHEY, CDR2 SMNVEV (reference sequence). CDR3 region: CASGWRSGTDTQYF. The CDR3 nucleotides read TGTGCCAGCGGTTGGAGATCGGGCACAGATACGCAGTATTTT.

CDR3 bases: TGTGCCAGCAGTTCTTGGACTAGCGGAATCTACAATGAGCAGTTCTTC. Protein sequence: CASSSWTSGIYNEQFF. This rearrangement joins TRBV27 to TRBJ2-1; TRBD2 agrees at 10 bases. The J segment lost 3 bases and the V segment lost 4 bases, leaving 6 bases of the junction unmatched. This CDR3 has 16 amino acids. The V gene's germline CDR1 is MNHEY and CDR2 SMNVEV (reference sequence).

The chain is built from TRBV14 and TRBJ2-1, with a weak D call TRBD1 (6 bases). V was pared by 4 bases and J by 8 bases, with 24 bases between. The CDR3 length is 17 residues. CDR1 SGHDN and CDR2 FVKESK come from the germline V gene. The CDR3 loop is CASSLGIQGMAGDEQFF. The CDR3 DNA sequence: TGTGCCAGCAGCCTCGGAATACAGGGAATGGCCGGCGATGAGCAGTTCTTC.

The chain carries TRBV10-1 and TRBJ2-3; 10 nucleotides match TRBD2. The V and J ends lost 5 bases and 5 bases, in that order; junction bases with no gene match: 7. This CDR3 contains 15 residues. Per the germline V gene, CDR1 is WNHNN and CDR2 is SYGVQD (reference sequence). The CDR3 spells CASSPLAGVGDTQYF. The CDR3 coding sequence is TGCGCCAGCAGTCCCCTAGCGGGAGTGGGAGATACGCAGTATTTT.

In this sample, this clone turned up once. Compared with germline, one end of the junction differs, possibly owing to a read error. This chain links TRBV5-1 with TRBJ2-7; D is possibly TRBD1 (6 bases). Germline CDR1 is SGHRS and CDR2 is YFSETQ. The CDR3 is made up of 16 amino acids. The CDR3 bases are TGCGCCAGCAGCTTGCGGGGTAGGGGACACTCCTCCGAGCAGTACTTC. The encoded protein is CASSLRGRGHSSEQYF.

CDR3 DNA: TGTGCCAGCAGTTTCAAAGGGGGGGTAATGAACACTGAAGCTTTCTTT. It specifies CASSFKGGVMNTEAFF. V is TRBV27 and J is TRBJ1-1, with D perhaps TRBD1 (6 bases). V was pared by 3 bases and J by 0 bases, with 14 bases between. The CDR3 contains 16 residues. CDR1 and CDR2 from the germline V gene are MNHEY and SMNVEV (reference sequence).

The CDR3 region has the DNA TGTGCCAGCAGTACAGGGTACAATCAGCCCCAGCATTTT. It codes for CASSTGYNQPQHF. The chain joins TRBV28 to TRBJ1-5; D perhaps matches TRBD1 (6 bases). V was trimmed by 5 bases and J by 3 bases, leaving 8 bases between them. The CDR3 loop spans 13 amino acids. CDR1 MDHEN and CDR2 SYDVKM come from the germline V gene. The complete variable domain, with remaining parts taken from reference TRBV28 and TRBJ1-5, reads DVKVTQSSRYLVKRTGEKVFLECVQDMDHENMFWYRQDPGLGLRLIYFSYDVKMKEKGDIPEGYSVSREKKERFSLILESASTNQTSMYLCASSTGYNQPQHFGDGTRLSIL.

The chain has TRBV7-6 and TRBJ2-7, with a tentative D call TRBD1 (6 bases). Germline V gene sequence: CDR1 SGHVS, CDR2 FNYEAQ. The length of the CDR3 is 15 residues. V lost 1 base and J lost 6, with 16 bases in between. CDR3 in DNA: TGTGCCAGCAGCTTAGGAAGGGCAGGGGACCGCGAGCAGTACTTC. Amino acids: CASSLGRAGDREQYF.

The chain employs TRBV5-1 and TRBJ2-3, with a weak D call TRBD1 (7 bases). Germline lookup yields CDR1 SGHRS and CDR2 YFSETQ. The CDR3 contains 16 residues. V was pared by 4 bases and J by 2 bases, with 17 bases between. The CDR3 is CASSPRQGGDTDTQYF. The CDR3 bases are TGCGCCAGCAGCCCTCGACAGGGAGGAGACACAGATACGCAGTATTTT.